Listed here are 27 T cell receptor beta chains from one sample, sequenced in a study of blood T cells in healthy people across ages. The authors ran a second PCR of about 7 to 11 cycles using a sample-barcoded 5' primer and a J-beta primer mix. TCRdb independently ran MiXCR on the 5' RACE reads; one entry per CDR3 protein. The table records 700,000 or so distinct CDR3 sequences, 40% to 45% of them present only once. The sample was blood. The origin of the receptors is a man older than 75 in good health.

The chain recombines TRBV7-2 with TRBJ2-4, with TRBD1 identical over 8 bases. This CDR3 is built from 14 residues. Looked up from germline, CDR1 is SGHTA and CDR2 is FQGNSA. After removal of 3 bases from V and 13 bases from J, the junction contained 11 bases not matched to a gene. CDR3 nucleotide sequence: TGTGCCAGCAGCTTTGGACAGGGAGGCTTGGAGCAGTACTTC. Protein product: CASSFGQGGLEQYF. Full variable domain (outside the CDR3, taken from reference TRBV7-2 and TRBJ2-4): GAGVSQSPSNKVTEKGKDVELRCDPISGHTALYWYRQSLGQGLEFLIYFQGNSAPDKSGLPSDRFSAERTGGSVSTLTIQRTQQEDSAVYLCASSFGQGGLEQYFGAGTRLSVL.

As regards this clonotype: An end of the junction does not agree with germline; a read error may underlie this. The J gene is TRBJ2-1, the V gene TRBV4-3, with 9 bases identical to TRBD2. Germline CDR1 is LGHNA and CDR2 is YSLEER. This CDR3 comprises 18 residues. The CDR3 DNA sequence: TGCGCCAGCAGCCAGACGGCGAGCGGGGGGACCTCCTACAGTGAGCAGTTCTTC. It yields the protein CASSQTASGGTSYSEQFF.

V gene TRBV3-1 combines with J gene TRBJ2-4; TRBD2 aligns across 11 bases. From germline, CDR1 is LGHDT and CDR2 YNNKEL (reference sequence). V shed 4 bases and J 4 bases; nucleotides not matched to a gene: 3. The CDR3 length is 15 residues. CDR3 DNA sequence: TGTGCCAGCAGCCGAAGGACTAGCGGGAAAAACATTCAGTACTTC. It codes for CASSRRTSGKNIQYF. Based on the CDR3 plus reference TRBV3-1 and TRBJ2-4, the full variable domain is DTAVSQTPKYLVTQMGNDKSIKCEQNLGHDTMYWYKQDSKKFLKIMFSYNNKELIINETVPNRFSPKSPDKAHLNLHINSLELGDSAVYFCASSRRTSGKNIQYFGAGTRLSVL.

The rearrangement links TRBV21-1 to TRBJ2-5; the D call of TRBD2 is as the table states it, not checked on the DNA. TRBV21-1 is marked as a pseudogene. CDR3 length: 19 amino acids. CDR3 protein: CASSKVWLCGRGDGETQYF. The CDR3 region has the DNA TGTGCCAGCAGCAAAGTATGGCTTTGCGGCAGGGGTGATGGAGAGACCCAGTACTTC.

This rearrangement joins TRBV20-1 to TRBJ2-7; TRBD1 aligns across 10 bases. J gave up 5 bases and V 0 bases, and 7 bases lay outside the gene matches. The CDR3 is made up of 15 amino acids. From germline, CDR1 is DFQATT and CDR2 SNEGSKA (reference sequence). The CDR3 nucleotides read TGCAGTGCTAGAGATCAAGACAGGGGGCCCAACGAGCAGTACTTC. This encodes CSARDQDRGPNEQYF.

As regards this clonotype: A clone one base away is much larger, so this may be a read error. This chain uses TRBV7-2 with TRBJ2-7; D unresolved. Trimming removed 2 bases at V and 1 base at J, with 12 bases between. Germline V CDR1 and CDR2: SGHTA, FQGNSA. The CDR3 runs 15 residues. CDR3 DNA sequence: TGTGCCAGCAGCTTAAGAGTGTCCGGGTCCTACGAGCAGTACTTC. This sequence encodes CASSLRVSGSYEQYF.

The chain recombines TRBV7-2 with TRBJ2-2; D gene unclear. CDR3 size: 16 residues. Germline assignment: CDR1 SGHTA and CDR2 FQGNSA. V was pared by 5 bases and J by 4 bases, with 17 bases between. The CDR3: CASSPLVLRTTGELFF. The CDR3 nucleotides read TGTGCCAGCAGCCCCCTAGTCCTGCGGACCACCGGGGAGCTGTTTTTT. The full variable domain, completed using reference TRBV7-2 and TRBJ2-2, is GAGVSQSPSNKVTEKGKDVELRCDPISGHTALYWYRQSLGQGLEFLIYFQGNSAPDKSGLPSDRFSAERTGGSVSTLTIQRTQQEDSAVYLCASSPLVLRTTGELFFGEGSRLTVL.

In this sample, this clonotype turned up many times. The rearrangement joins TRBV6-6 to TRBJ1-2; D remains ambiguous. Germline loops: CDR1 MNHNY, CDR2 SVGAGI (reference sequence). This CDR3 is 13 amino acids long. The V end was cut by 6 bases, the J end by 4 bases, with 12 bases between. The CDR3, as DNA: TGTGCCAGCAGCTCAGACCGGGGCTATGGCTACACCTTC. It translates to CASSSDRGYGYTF.

CDR3 nucleotide sequence: TGTGCCAGCAGTTTAATACCGGAAGGGAGCAATCAGCCCCAGCATTTT. Its protein product is CASSLIPEGSNQPQHF. V and J are TRBV28 and TRBJ1-5; unclear D gene. Germline V CDR1 and CDR2: MDHEN, SYDVKM. The CDR3 totals 16 residues. V was shortened by 2 bases and J by 1 base, with 12 bases between the two germline ends.

This clonotype was seen only a few times. The gene calls are TRBV20-1 and TRBJ2-7; 8 positions agree with TRBD2. V shed 2 bases and J 6 bases; nucleotides not matched to a gene: 6. Germline values: CDR1 DFQATT, CDR2 SNEGSKA (reference sequence). The CDR3 totals 13 residues. The CDR3 DNA follows: TGCAGTGCTAGACCGGGGGGGCCTGGCGAGCAGTACTTC. Its translation: CSARPGGPGEQYF.

This clonotype was counted a few times. The gene calls are TRBV7-3 and TRBJ2-1; 7 nucleotides agree with TRBD1. Unmatched junction bases numbered 10, after V lost 5 bases and J lost 6 bases. The CDR3 is 15 residues long. CDR1 and CDR2 from the germline V gene are SGHTA and FQGTGA. DNA for the CDR3: TGTGCCAGCAGCGTAAACAGGGGCGTAGGCAATGAGCAGTTCTTC. It encodes CASSVNRGVGNEQFF.

The gene calls are TRBV7-9 and TRBJ1-1; D gene unclear. The CDR3 contains 17 residues. V was pared by 0 bases and J by 2 bases, with 16 bases between. CDR1 and CDR2 (germline): SEHNR, FQNEAQ (reference sequence). The CDR3: CASSLAFSEETNTEAFF. CDR3 in DNA: TGTGCCAGCAGCTTAGCTTTCAGTGAAGAGACAAACACTGAAGCTTTCTTT.

This clonotype turned up a few times. J is TRBJ1-2 and V is TRBV9; D may be TRBD1 (5 bases). V lost 3 bases to trimming and J lost 6 bases, with 12 bases between them. Germline CDR1 is SGDLS and CDR2 is YYNGEE. The CDR3 has 13 amino acids. CDR3 sequence: CASSGGRSNGYTF. DNA of the CDR3: TGTGCCAGCAGCGGGGGACGGTCTAATGGCTACACCTTC.

This clonotype was detected many times. V gene TRBV28 combines with J gene TRBJ2-7; 8 nucleotides match TRBD1. Per germline, CDR1 MDHEN and CDR2 SYDVKM. The CDR3 runs 13 residues. With 6 bases clipped from V and 2 bases from J, the junction kept 3 bases outside the gene matches. CDR3 sequence: CASSRTGTYEQYF. The CDR3 nucleotides read TGTGCCAGCAGCCGGACAGGGACCTACGAGCAGTACTTC.

The rearrangement uses TRBV7-9 and TRBJ1-1; the D is unclear. The CDR3 sequence is 14 residues long. Germline loops: CDR1 SEHNR, CDR2 FQNEAQ (reference sequence). Trimming left V 2 bases short and J 2 bases short, with 9 bases between. CDR3 nucleotides: TGTGCCAGCAGCTTATACGGCACAAACACTGAAGCTTTCTTT. Its protein is CASSLYGTNTEAFF.

The rearrangement joins TRBV6-2 or TRBV6-3 to TRBJ2-3; no definite D call. Germline loops: CDR1 MNHEY, CDR2 SVGEGT. The CDR3 is 17 residues long. Trimming shortened V by 0 bases and J by 6 bases, and 19 bases separated the two germline ends. The CDR3 DNA reads TGTGCCAGCAGTTACTCACTCCAGGAAAACTTGGGGGATACGCAGTATTTT. Protein sequence: CASSYSLQENLGDTQYF.

The chain carries TRBV30 and TRBJ2-7; 7 bases are a match to TRBD1. This CDR3 is 13 amino acids long. Germline V gives CDR1 GTSNPN, CDR2 SVGIG (reference sequence). The junction had 1 base not matched to a gene; V was cut back by 1 base and J by 1 base. This CDR3 is CAWSAGQSYEQYF. CDR3 bases: TGTGCCTGGAGTGCGGGACAGTCCTACGAGCAGTACTTC.

The chain carries TRBV6-2 or TRBV6-3 and TRBJ2-1, with 10 bases that match TRBD2. This CDR3 region has 18 residues. The J segment lost 3 bases and the V segment lost 2 bases, leaving 10 bases of the junction unmatched. CDR1 is MNHEY, CDR2 SVGEGT, per germline. The CDR3: CASSYGAGGLSFYNEQFF. CDR3 coding DNA: TGTGCCAGCAGTTACGGAGCGGGAGGGCTCTCTTTCTACAATGAGCAGTTCTTC.

The chain uses TRBV6-6 and TRBJ1-6; TRBD1 aligns across 7 bases. The length of the CDR3 is 16 residues. Looked up from germline, CDR1 is MNHNY and CDR2 is SVGAGI (reference sequence). The V segment lost 4 bases and the J segment 6 bases; nucleotides outside the gene matches: 9. The CDR3 nucleotides read TGTGCCAGCAGTTCAGGAAGGGGGCCGGGTAATTCACCCCTCCACTTT. It yields the protein CASSSGRGPGNSPLHF.

The chain carries TRBV7-9 and TRBJ2-3, with 7 bases fitting TRBD1. With V trimmed by 3 bases and J by 4 bases, 4 bases remained unmatched. The length of the CDR3 is 14 residues. CDR1 and CDR2 (germline): SEHNR, FQNEAQ (reference sequence). For the CDR3, the DNA is TGTGCCAGCAGCTTCCGGGACAGCCCAGATACGCAGTATTTT. It translates to CASSFRDSPDTQYF.

In this sample, this clonotype turned up many times. The rearrangement joins TRBV6-5 to TRBJ2-7, with D perhaps matching TRBD1 (7 bases). The CDR3 extends over 13 amino acids. V lost 5 bases and J lost 6, with 14 bases in between. Per germline, CDR1 MNHEY and CDR2 SVGAGI. CDR3 bases: TGTGCCAGCAGTCTCGCCCAGGGGGGCGAGCAGTACTTC. This gives the protein CASSLAQGGEQYF.

The chain joins TRBV6-5 to TRBJ1-2; D may be TRBD1 (6 bases). Germline V gene lookup returns CDR1 MNHEY and CDR2 SVGAGI. Trimming took off 0 bases at V and 1 base at J, with 12 bases between the two ends. This CDR3 is 16 amino acids long. This CDR3 reads CASSYSWQGSNYGYTF. CDR3 nucleotide sequence: TGTGCCAGCAGTTACTCGTGGCAGGGGAGTAACTATGGCTACACCTTC.

The chain is built from TRBV19 and TRBJ2-3; TRBD2 might be the D (5 bases). This CDR3 is 15 amino acids long. The germline CDR1 and CDR2 sequences are LNHDA and SQIVND (reference sequence). Trimming left V 5 bases short and J 2 bases short, with 14 bases between. The chain's CDR3 is CASSPDSRPTDTQYF. DNA of the CDR3: TGTGCCAGTAGTCCGGACTCGAGACCCACAGATACGCAGTATTTT.

The V and J genes are TRBV12-3 or TRBV12-4 and TRBJ2-1; D remains unclear. The closer fit of TRBJ2-7 to the DNA end suggests the J call may be wrong. This CDR3 spans 14 amino acids. CDR3 bases: TGTGCCAGCCAAGACCAAAACCTCTACAATGAGCAGTACTTC. This translates into CASQDQNLYNEQYF.

In regard to this clonotype: A much larger clone is a single base away; this may be a read error. This chain uses TRBV2 with TRBJ2-7, with D unclear. This CDR3 has 13 amino acids. CDR1 is SNHLY and CDR2 is FYNNEI in the germline V gene. CDR3 DNA: TGTGCCAACAGTGCAGGCTACCTCTACGAGCAGTACTTC. Protein: CANSAGYLYEQYF.

This clonotype was found once. This chain joins TRBV7-3 and TRBJ2-4; tentative D call: TRBD1 (6 bases). The J call is uncertain, as TRBJ2-7 better fits the DNA end. This CDR3 has 16 amino acids. Per germline, CDR1 SGHTA and CDR2 FQGTGA. The CDR3 protein is CASTAGGHPSSYEQYF. The CDR3 DNA reads as TGTGCCAGCACCGCTGGGGGCCACCCAAGCTCCTACGAGCAGTACTTC.

The sample holds a few counts of this clonotype. DNA for the CDR3: TGTGCCAGCAGTTTATCGTGGGTCTCCTACGAGCAGTACTTC. Its protein is CASSLSWVSYEQYF. The chain links TRBV28 to TRBJ2-7; D is ambiguous. The V gene lost 1 base and the J gene lost 0 bases, with 7 bases spanning the gap. Germline CDR1 is MDHEN and CDR2 is SYDVKM. This CDR3 has 14 residues.